This T cell receptor beta chain was documented in a study of T cell responses to AZD1222 COVID-19 vaccine. Study-level points and caveats: The breadth and depth of Spike-specific TCRs increased once two AZD1222 doses had been given.

Regarding this clone: Its specificity is unknown.

Germline CDR1 and CDR2: SGDLS and YYNGEE. CDR3 size: 14 residues. The V end lost 0 bases, the J end lost 2 bases, and 9 bases lay between the germline ends. Researchers grouped second doses given at about 4 or about 12 weeks into one pool. TCRdb's copy holds only in-frame clones and misses some; the assay was immunoSEQ multiplex PCR. The table records fewer than 110,000 clones, around 90% of them present only once. The sample here was peripheral blood, taken 28 days after the second AZD1222 dose. The sequence was collected from an adult who received the AZD1222 COVID-19 vaccine. The gene calls are TRBV9 and TRBJ2-7; D is perhaps TRBD1 (5 bases). CDR3 in DNA: TGTGCCAGCAGCGTAGCGTCAGGGACCTACGAGCAGTACTTC. Translation gives CASSVASGTYEQYF.